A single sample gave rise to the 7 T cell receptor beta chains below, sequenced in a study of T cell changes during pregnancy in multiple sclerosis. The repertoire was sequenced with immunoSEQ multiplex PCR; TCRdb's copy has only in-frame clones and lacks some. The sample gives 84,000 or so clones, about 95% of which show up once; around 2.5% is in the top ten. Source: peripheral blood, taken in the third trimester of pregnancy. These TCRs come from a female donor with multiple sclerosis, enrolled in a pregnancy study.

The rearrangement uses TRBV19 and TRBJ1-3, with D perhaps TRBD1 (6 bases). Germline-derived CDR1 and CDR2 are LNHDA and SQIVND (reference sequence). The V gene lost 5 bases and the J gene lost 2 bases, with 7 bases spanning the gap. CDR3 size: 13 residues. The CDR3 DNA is TGTGCCAGTAGTTCAGGGGCTGGAAACACCATATATTTT. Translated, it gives CASSSGAGNTIYF.

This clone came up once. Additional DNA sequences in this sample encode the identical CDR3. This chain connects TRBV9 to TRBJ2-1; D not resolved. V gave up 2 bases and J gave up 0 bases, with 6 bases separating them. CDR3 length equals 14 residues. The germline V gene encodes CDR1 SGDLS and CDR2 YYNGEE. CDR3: CASSVGSSYNEQFF. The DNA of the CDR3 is TGTGCCAGCAGCGTTGGCAGCTCCTACAATGAGCAGTTCTTC.

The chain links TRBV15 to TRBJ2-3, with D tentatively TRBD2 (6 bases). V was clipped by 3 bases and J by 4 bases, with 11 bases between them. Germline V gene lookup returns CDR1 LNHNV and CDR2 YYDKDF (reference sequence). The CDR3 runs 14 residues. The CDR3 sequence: CATSSGGSSDTQYF. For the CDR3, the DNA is TGTGCCACCAGCAGTGGGGGGTCTTCAGATACGCAGTATTTT.

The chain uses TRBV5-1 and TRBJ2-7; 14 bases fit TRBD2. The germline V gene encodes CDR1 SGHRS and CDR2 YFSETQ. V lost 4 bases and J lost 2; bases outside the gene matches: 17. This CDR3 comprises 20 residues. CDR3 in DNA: TGCGCCAGCAGCGGCCCGGGACTAGCGGGGGACCCCTTTAACCCCTACGAGCAGTACTTC. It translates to CASSGPGLAGDPFNPYEQYF.

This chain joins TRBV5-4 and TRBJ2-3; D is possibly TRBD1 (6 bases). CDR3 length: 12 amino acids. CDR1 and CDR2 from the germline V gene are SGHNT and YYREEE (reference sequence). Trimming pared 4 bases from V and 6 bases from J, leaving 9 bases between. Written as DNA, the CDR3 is TGTGCCAGCAGCAAGGGGGTGGATACGCAGTATTTT. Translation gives CASSKGVDTQYF.

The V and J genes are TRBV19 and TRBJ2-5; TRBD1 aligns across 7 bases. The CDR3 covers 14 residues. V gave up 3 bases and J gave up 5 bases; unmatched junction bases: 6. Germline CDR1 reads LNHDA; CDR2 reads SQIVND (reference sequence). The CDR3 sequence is CASSMDRRKETQYF. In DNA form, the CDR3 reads TGTGCCAGTAGTATGGACAGGAGGAAGGAGACCCAGTACTTC.

This CDR3 reads CASSLEANQPQHF. Here the CDR3 DNA reads TGTGCCAGCAGCTTAGAGGCCAATCAGCCCCAGCATTTT. The chain has TRBV7-3 and TRBJ1-5; no clear D gene. The length of the CDR3 is 13 residues. Trimming took off 2 bases at V and 3 bases at J, with 5 bases between the two ends. The germline CDR1 and CDR2 sequences are SGHTA and FQGTGA.